The present entry profiles one T cell receptor (beta chain) with its context. Profiled with immunoSEQ multiplex PCR; TCRdb holds only in-frame clones, not every one. Here the sample spans about 170,000 clones, over 70% being singletons. This sample was taken from a study of blood T cell repertoires in COVID-19. The CDR3 extends over 16 amino acids. In germline, CDR1 is SGHAT, CDR2 FQNNGV. V was pared by 3 bases and J by 5 bases, with 8 bases of the junction left unmatched. This receptor was obtained from a man in his 70s with acute or convalescent COVID-19. J is TRBJ2-5 and V is TRBV11-2; 11 bases map to TRBD1. Sequences were obtained from peripheral blood. The CDR3 coding sequence is TGTGCCAGCAGCTTGGACGGACAGGGGGCGGCTGAGACCCAGTACTTC. It specifies CASSLDGQGAAETQYF.